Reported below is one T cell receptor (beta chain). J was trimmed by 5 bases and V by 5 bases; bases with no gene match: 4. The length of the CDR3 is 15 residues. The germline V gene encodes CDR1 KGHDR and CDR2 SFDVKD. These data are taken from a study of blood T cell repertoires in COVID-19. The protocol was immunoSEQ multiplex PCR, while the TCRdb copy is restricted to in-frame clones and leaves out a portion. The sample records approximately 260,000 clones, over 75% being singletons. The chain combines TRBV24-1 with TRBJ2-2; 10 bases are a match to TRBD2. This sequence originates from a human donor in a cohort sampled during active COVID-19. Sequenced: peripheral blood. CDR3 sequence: CATSVIAGGTGELFF. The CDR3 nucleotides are TGTGCCACCAGTGTGATAGCGGGGGGAACCGGGGAGCTGTTTTTT.